The present T cell receptor (beta chain) was sequenced within a study of molecular identifiers for immune sequencing clone quantification. Background on the study: Four of five RNA aliquots from around 18,000 or 91,000 naive CD8 T cells were sequenced.

Per germline, CDR1 DFQATT and CDR2 SNEGSKA (reference sequence). Unmatched junction bases numbered 0, after V lost 1 base and J lost 2 bases. This CDR3 comprises 14 residues. This clonotype was detected many times. The CD8+CD4-CCR7+CD45RA+ phenotype defined the sorted naive CD8 T cells. One entry per CDR3 protein, called by TCRdb with MiXCR from the PCR reads. In the table there are a few hundred thousand distinct CDR3 sequences, about 22% of which are singletons. The receptor comes from a human donor in good health. Some libraries in this study had Jurkat cell RNA spiked in. The rearrangement uses TRBV20-1 and TRBJ1-5, with 9 bases identical to TRBD1. Sequencing input: naive CD8+ T cells from blood, with Jurkat cell RNA spiked in. Subset reported: FACS-sorted CD8+CD4-CCR7+CD45RA+ naive T cells. The CDR3 sequence: CSARGTGGNQPQHF. In nucleotides, the CDR3 is TGCAGTGCTAGAGGGACAGGGGGCAATCAGCCCCAGCATTTT.